This section outlines one T cell receptor (beta chain) sequence together with its context. This entry belongs to a study of patients and donors after allogeneic stem cell transplantation. CDR3 length: 16 residues. V gave up 3 bases and J gave up 2 bases, with 11 bases separating them. TCRdb analysed the RT-PCR reads with MiXCR anew, one entry per CDR3 protein. The sample comprises 9,500 to 15,000 distinct CDR3 sequences, 20% to 25% of which are singletons, and about 54% rests with the top ten. V usage is TRBV12-3 or TRBV12-4 and J usage is TRBJ2-6; D is possibly TRBD1 (6 bases). The sample taken for sequencing was blood, either unsorted or a sorted T cell fraction (not recorded which). The origin of this receptor is a human donor who was either an allogeneic HSCT recipient or a stem cell or donor lymphocyte infusion donor (not recorded which). It is not recorded whose cells these are; they may come from a transplant donor. CDR3: CASSFEAGAGANVLTF. In DNA form, the CDR3 reads TGTGCCAGCAGTTTCGAAGCAGGGGCTGGGGCCAACGTCCTGACTTTC.